Following are 18 T cell receptor beta chains from one sample sequenced in a study of blood T cells in healthy people across ages. Together with a sample-barcoded 5' primer, a J-beta primer mix was included in a second PCR lasting about 7 to 11 cycles. TCRdb used MiXCR to reprocess the 5' RACE reads, holding one entry per CDR3 protein. The table records 1.5 million to 2 million distinct CDR3 sequences, around half of them present only once. Sequenced: blood. Receptors originate from a middle-aged woman in good health.

The chain is built from TRBV27 and TRBJ2-7; 11 bases are a match to TRBD1. The CDR3 consists of 15 residues. Trimming cost V 5 bases and J 7 bases; bases outside gene matches: 10. Germline lookup yields CDR1 MNHEY and CDR2 SMNVEV (reference sequence). The CDR3 spells CASSRLGTGGWEQYF. The CDR3 bases are TGTGCCAGCAGTAGACTCGGGACAGGGGGTTGGGAGCAGTACTTC.

V gene TRBV4-1 combines with J gene TRBJ2-1, with 14 bases aligning to TRBD2. The germline V gene encodes CDR1 MGHRA and CDR2 YSYEKL. The CDR3 extends over 17 amino acids. V lost 5 bases to trimming and J lost 5 bases; unmatched junction nucleotides: 8. CDR3 nucleotide sequence: TGCGCCAGCAGCTTTATGACGGGACTAGCGGGGGACAATGAGCAGTTCTTC. This encodes CASSFMTGLAGDNEQFF.

The V and J genes are TRBV9 and TRBJ2-1; TRBD2 is a possible D gene (6 bases). CDR1 SGDLS and CDR2 YYNGEE come from the germline V gene. This CDR3 contains 17 residues. V lost 6 bases and J 0 bases, leaving 19 bases between the germline ends. The chain's CDR3 is CASTRDSSYSSYNEQFF. The CDR3 DNA reads TGTGCCAGCACCCGGGACTCCTCCTACAGCTCCTACAATGAGCAGTTCTTC.

The chain's CDR3 is CASSFDSGGTDTQYF. DNA of the CDR3: TGCGCCAGCAGCTTCGATAGCGGGGGGACAGATACGCAGTATTTT. V gene TRBV5-1 combines with J gene TRBJ2-3; 10 nucleotides align to TRBD2. CDR1 is SGHRS, CDR2 YFSETQ, per germline. V shed 2 bases and J 3 bases; nucleotides not matched to a gene: 3. The CDR3 has 15 amino acids.

Concerning this clonotype itself: One end of the junction fails to match germline, which may point to a read error. The chain has TRBV7-3 and TRBJ1-5; TRBD1 agrees at 8 bases. Germline V lookup: CDR1 SGHTA, CDR2 FQGTGA. This CDR3 region has 15 residues. CDR3 in DNA: TGTGCCGGATATTCGACAGGGGATAGCAATCGGCCCCAGCATTTT. This encodes CAGYSTGDSNRPQHF.

The chain joins TRBV20-1 to TRBJ1-2, with TRBD1 matching 8 bases. V lost 1 base to trimming and J lost 8 bases; unmatched junction nucleotides: 9. The CDR3 loop spans 14 amino acids. Looked up from germline, CDR1 is DFQATT and CDR2 is SNEGSKA (reference sequence). The CDR3 region has the DNA TGCAGTGCTAGAGGGGGACAGGTCCTATGGGGCTACACCTTC. Its translation is CSARGGQVLWGYTF.

This clonotype was observed a handful of times. This chain connects TRBV28 to TRBJ2-7; 7 bases match TRBD1. The J call may not be correct, given that the DNA end is closer to TRBJ2-5. This CDR3 is built from 16 residues. CDR1 and CDR2 from the germline V gene are MDHEN and SYDVKM. The CDR3 here is CASSPTGVTLRETQYF. In DNA, the CDR3 is TGTGCCAGCAGTCCCACAGGGGTTACCTTACGGGAGACCCAGTACTTC.

The genes are TRBV7-9 and TRBJ2-1; D perhaps matches TRBD2 (6 bases). Trimming pared 1 base from V and 6 bases from J, leaving 19 bases between. Germline CDR1 is SEHNR and CDR2 is FQNEAQ (reference sequence). The CDR3 loop spans 17 amino acids. The CDR3 loop reads CASSLDFAGREGNEQFF. CDR3 nucleotide sequence: TGTGCCAGCAGCTTAGATTTCGCGGGGCGGGAAGGCAATGAGCAGTTCTTC.

The chain links TRBV29-1 to TRBJ2-5; 11 bases are a match to TRBD2. CDR3 size: 14 residues. V shed 4 bases, J shed 1 base, and the junction held 2 bases outside the gene matches. Germline CDR1 reads SQVTM; CDR2 reads ANQGSEA. The CDR3 nucleotides read TGCAGCGTTGTGCTAGCGGGGGGCCAAGAGACCCAGTACTTC. This sequence encodes CSVVLAGGQETQYF.

This clonotype was observed a single time. The gene calls are TRBV28 and TRBJ1-1; D uncertain. V was trimmed by 6 bases and J by 11 bases, leaving 16 bases between them. This CDR3 has 12 amino acids. Germline-derived CDR1 and CDR2 are MDHEN and SYDVKM. CDR3 sequence: CASRQITGYAFF. The CDR3 DNA sequence: TGTGCCAGCAGACAGATAACGGGCTACGCTTTCTTT.

V usage is TRBV3-1 and J usage is TRBJ2-7; tentative D call: TRBD1 (5 bases). From germline, CDR1 is LGHDT and CDR2 YNNKEL (reference sequence). CDR3 length: 15 amino acids. Trimming cost V 2 bases and J 3 bases, with 14 bases left between them. In DNA form, the CDR3 reads TGTGCCAGCAGCCAAAAGGGGCTTGCTAGCTACGAGCAGTACTTC. This translates into CASSQKGLASYEQYF.

The CDR3 protein is CSVEDGTSGVTDTQYF. The DNA for the CDR3 is TGCAGCGTTGAAGACGGGACTAGCGGGGTCACAGATACGCAGTATTTT. The gene calls are TRBV29-1 and TRBJ2-3, with 13 nucleotides matching TRBD2. The CDR3 covers 16 residues. J lost 2 bases, V lost 0 bases, and 2 bases had no gene match. The V gene's germline CDR1 is SQVTM and CDR2 ANQGSEA.

The chain is built from TRBV6-5 and TRBJ1-2; D may be TRBD1 (5 bases). V lost 0 bases and J 2 bases, leaving 13 bases between the germline ends. This CDR3 region has 16 residues. Per germline, CDR1 MNHEY and CDR2 SVGAGI. The CDR3 sequence is CASSYSIGAGNYGYTF. The CDR3 coding sequence is TGTGCCAGCAGTTACTCGATAGGGGCCGGGAACTATGGCTACACCTTC.

V is TRBV28 and J is TRBJ1-4; maybe TRBD1 (6 bases). The germline CDR1 and CDR2 sequences are MDHEN and SYDVKM. V was pared by 3 bases and J by 8 bases, with 16 bases between. The length of the CDR3 is 15 residues. CDR3 protein: CASSFRGGGREKLFF. In DNA form, the CDR3 reads TGTGCCAGCAGTTTCCGCGGGGGGGGCCGGGAAAAACTGTTTTTT. The entire variable domain, with the rest obtained from reference TRBV28 and TRBJ1-4, is as follows: DVKVTQSSRYLVKRTGEKVFLECVQDMDHENMFWYRQDPGLGLRLIYFSYDVKMKEKGDIPEGYSVSREKKERFSLILESASTNQTSMYLCASSFRGGGREKLFFGSGTQLSVL.

In its sample, this clonotype was seen a few times. The chain recombines TRBV29-1 with TRBJ2-1, with D possibly TRBD2 on 5 matching bases. The CDR3 is 11 amino acids. Germline values: CDR1 SQVTM, CDR2 ANQGSEA. Here the CDR3 reads CLQLVFNEQFF. CDR3 sequence (DNA): TGCCTTCAACTAGTCTTCAATGAGCAGTTCTTC.

V and J are TRBV4-3 and TRBJ2-1; D possibly matches TRBD1 or TRBD2 (5 bases each). Germline CDR1 is LGHNA and CDR2 is YSLEER. The CDR3 length is 16 residues. Trimming took off 0 bases at V and 0 bases at J, with 9 bases between the two ends. CDR3 sequence: CASSQDLGTSYNEQFF. In nucleotides, the CDR3 is TGCGCCAGCAGCCAAGATCTGGGGACCTCCTACAATGAGCAGTTCTTC.

The J gene is TRBJ2-7, the V gene TRBV4-1; D is ambiguous. The CDR3 is 15 residues long. Germline V gives CDR1 MGHRA, CDR2 YSYEKL. Trimming pared 0 bases from V and 2 bases from J, leaving 11 bases between. The CDR3 loop reads CASSQDSRVPYEQYF. As DNA, the CDR3 is TGCGCCAGCAGCCAAGATTCCCGGGTTCCCTACGAGCAGTACTTC.

This clonotype was observed once. This chain uses TRBV29-1 with TRBJ1-2; possibly TRBD1 for D (6 bases). The CDR3 is 13 residues long. Trimming pared 7 bases from V and 4 bases from J, leaving 16 bases between. Per germline, CDR1 SQVTM and CDR2 ANQGSEA. The CDR3 DNA follows: TGCAGCGCTTGGGGGGGGCAGGTCTATGGCTACACCTTC. It yields the protein CSAWGGQVYGYTF.